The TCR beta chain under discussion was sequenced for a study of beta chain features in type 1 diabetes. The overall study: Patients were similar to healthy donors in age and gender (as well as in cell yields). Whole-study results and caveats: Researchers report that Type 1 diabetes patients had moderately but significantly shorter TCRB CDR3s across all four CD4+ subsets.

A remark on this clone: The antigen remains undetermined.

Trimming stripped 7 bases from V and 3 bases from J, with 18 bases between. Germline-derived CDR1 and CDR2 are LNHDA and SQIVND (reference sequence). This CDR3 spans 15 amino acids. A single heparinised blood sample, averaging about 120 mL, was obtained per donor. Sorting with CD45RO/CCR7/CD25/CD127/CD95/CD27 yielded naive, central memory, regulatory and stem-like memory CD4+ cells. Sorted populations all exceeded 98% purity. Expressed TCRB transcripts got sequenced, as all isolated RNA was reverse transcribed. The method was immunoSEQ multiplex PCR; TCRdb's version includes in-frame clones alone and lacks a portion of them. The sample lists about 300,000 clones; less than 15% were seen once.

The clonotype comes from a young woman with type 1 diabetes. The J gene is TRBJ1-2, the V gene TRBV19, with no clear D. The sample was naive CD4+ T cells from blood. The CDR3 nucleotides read TGTGCCAGTACCTTTCTACGAGGGCAGTACTATGGCTACACCTTC. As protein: CASTFLRGQYYGYTF.